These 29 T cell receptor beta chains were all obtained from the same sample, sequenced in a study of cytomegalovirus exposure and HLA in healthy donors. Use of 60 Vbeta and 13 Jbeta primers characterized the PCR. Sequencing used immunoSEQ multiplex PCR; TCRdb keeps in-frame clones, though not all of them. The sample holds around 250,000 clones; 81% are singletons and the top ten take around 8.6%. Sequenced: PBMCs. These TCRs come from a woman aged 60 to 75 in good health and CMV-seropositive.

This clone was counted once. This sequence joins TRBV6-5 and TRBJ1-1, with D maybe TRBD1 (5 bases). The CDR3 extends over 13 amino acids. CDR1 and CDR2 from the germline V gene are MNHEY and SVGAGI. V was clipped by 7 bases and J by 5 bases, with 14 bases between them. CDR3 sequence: CASTLAGKTEAFF. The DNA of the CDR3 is TGTGCCAGCACCCTTGCAGGGAAAACTGAAGCTTTCTTT.

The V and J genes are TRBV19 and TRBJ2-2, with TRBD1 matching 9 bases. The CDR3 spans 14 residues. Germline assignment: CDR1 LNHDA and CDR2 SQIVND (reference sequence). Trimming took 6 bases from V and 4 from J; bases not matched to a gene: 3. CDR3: CASRLQGATGELFF. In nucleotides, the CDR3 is TGTGCCAGTAGACTACAGGGGGCCACCGGGGAGCTGTTTTTT.

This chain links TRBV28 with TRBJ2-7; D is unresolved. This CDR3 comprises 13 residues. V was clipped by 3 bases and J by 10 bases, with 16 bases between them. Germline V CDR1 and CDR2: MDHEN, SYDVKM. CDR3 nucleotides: TGTGCCAGCAGTTTCGTTCTGACTGTTGCTCAGTACTTC. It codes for CASSFVLTVAQYF. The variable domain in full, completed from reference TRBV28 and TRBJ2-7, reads DVKVTQSSRYLVKRTGEKVFLECVQDMDHENMFWYRQDPGLGLRLIYFSYDVKMKEKGDIPEGYSVSREKKERFSLILESASTNQTSMYLCASSFVLTVAQYFGPGTRLTVT.

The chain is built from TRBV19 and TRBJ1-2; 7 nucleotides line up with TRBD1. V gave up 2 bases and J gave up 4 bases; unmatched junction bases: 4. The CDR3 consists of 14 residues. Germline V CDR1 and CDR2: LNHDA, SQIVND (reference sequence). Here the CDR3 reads CASSIPGQLYGYTF. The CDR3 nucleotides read TGTGCCAGTAGTATACCGGGACAGCTCTATGGCTACACCTTC.

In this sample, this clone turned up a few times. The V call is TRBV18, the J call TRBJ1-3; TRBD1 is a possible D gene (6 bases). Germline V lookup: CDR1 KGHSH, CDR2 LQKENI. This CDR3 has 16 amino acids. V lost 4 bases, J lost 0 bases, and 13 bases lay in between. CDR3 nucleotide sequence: TGTGCCAGCTCACAACGGACAGAAAGCTCTGGAAACACCATATATTTT. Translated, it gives CASSQRTESSGNTIYF.

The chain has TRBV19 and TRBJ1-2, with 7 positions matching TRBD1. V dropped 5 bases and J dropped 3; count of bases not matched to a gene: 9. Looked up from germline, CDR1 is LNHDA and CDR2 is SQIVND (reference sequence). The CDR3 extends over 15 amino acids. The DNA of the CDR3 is TGTGCCAGTAGTCCCCCGCGGACAGGCTACTATGGCTACACCTTC. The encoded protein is CASSPPRTGYYGYTF. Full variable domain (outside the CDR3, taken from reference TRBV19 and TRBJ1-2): DGGITQSPKYLFRKEGQNVTLSCEQNLNHDAMYWYRQDPGQGLRLIYYSQIVNDFQKGDIAEGYSVSREKKESFPLTVTSAQKNPTAFYLCASSPPRTGYYGYTFGSGTRLTVV.

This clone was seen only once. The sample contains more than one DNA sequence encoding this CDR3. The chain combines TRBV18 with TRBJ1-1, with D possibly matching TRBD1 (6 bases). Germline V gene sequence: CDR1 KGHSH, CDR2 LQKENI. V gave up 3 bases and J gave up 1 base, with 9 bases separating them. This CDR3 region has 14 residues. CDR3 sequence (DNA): TGTGCCAGCTCACCGTCCAGGGGGAACACTGAAGCTTTCTTT. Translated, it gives CASSPSRGNTEAFF.

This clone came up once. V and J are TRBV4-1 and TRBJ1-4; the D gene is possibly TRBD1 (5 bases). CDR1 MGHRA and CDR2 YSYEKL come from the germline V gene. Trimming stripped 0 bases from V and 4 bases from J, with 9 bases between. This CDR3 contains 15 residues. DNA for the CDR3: TGCGCCAGCAGCCAAGACGAGACAGTTAATGAAAAACTGTTTTTT. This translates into CASSQDETVNEKLFF.

In DNA form, the CDR3 reads TGTGCCATCCGGGACTTCGCGCCGGGTGAGCAGTACTTC. It translates to CAIRDFAPGEQYF. The rearrangement links TRBV6-1 to TRBJ2-7, with D maybe TRBD2 (6 bases). This CDR3 spans 13 amino acids. Germline assignment: CDR1 MNHNS and CDR2 SASEGT. The V end lost 10 bases, the J end lost 7 bases, and 20 bases lay between the germline ends.

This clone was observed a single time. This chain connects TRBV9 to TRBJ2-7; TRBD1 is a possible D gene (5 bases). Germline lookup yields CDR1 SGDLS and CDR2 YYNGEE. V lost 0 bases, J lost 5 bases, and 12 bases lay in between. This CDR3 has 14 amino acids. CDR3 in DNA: TGTGCCAGCAGCGTAGGGCAGGGAACGAACGAGCAGTACTTC. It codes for CASSVGQGTNEQYF.

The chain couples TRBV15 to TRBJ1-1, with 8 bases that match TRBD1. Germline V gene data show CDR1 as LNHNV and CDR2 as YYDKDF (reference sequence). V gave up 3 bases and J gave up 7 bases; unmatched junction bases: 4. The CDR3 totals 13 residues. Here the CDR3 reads CATSSHRGVEAFF. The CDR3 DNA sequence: TGTGCCACCAGCAGCCACAGGGGGGTTGAAGCTTTCTTT.

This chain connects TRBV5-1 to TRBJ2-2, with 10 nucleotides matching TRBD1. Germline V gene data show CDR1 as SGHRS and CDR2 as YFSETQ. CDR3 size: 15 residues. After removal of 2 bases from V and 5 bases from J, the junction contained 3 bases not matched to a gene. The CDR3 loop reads CASSLTDRGTGELFF. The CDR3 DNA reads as TGCGCCAGCAGCTTAACGGACAGGGGGACCGGGGAGCTGTTTTTT.

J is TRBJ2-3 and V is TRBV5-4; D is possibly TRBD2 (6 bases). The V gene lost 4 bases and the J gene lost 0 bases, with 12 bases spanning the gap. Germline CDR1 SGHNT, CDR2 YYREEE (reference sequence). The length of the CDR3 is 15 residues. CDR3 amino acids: CASSGRSGSTDTQYF. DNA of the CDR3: TGTGCCAGCAGCGGGCGTAGCGGAAGCACAGATACGCAGTATTTT.

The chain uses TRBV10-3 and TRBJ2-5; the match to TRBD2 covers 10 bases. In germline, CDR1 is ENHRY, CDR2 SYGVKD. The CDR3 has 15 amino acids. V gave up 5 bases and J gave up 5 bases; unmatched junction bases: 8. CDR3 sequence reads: CAISRSGRAGETQYF. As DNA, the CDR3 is TGTGCCATCAGTAGAAGCGGGAGGGCCGGGGAGACCCAGTACTTC.

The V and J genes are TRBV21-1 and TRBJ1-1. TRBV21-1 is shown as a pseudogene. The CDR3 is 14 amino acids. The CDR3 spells CASSKARANTEAFF. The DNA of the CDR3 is TGTGCCAGCAGCAAAGCGCGAGCGAACACTGAAGCTTTCTTT.

CDR3 in DNA: TGCGCCAGCAGCCAAGATAGTCAGGGACAGGGGTTTTCACCCCTCCACTTT. Amino acid sequence: CASSQDSQGQGFSPLHF. The gene calls are TRBV4-1 and TRBJ1-6; 10 positions agree with TRBD1. Per the germline V gene, CDR1 is MGHRA and CDR2 is YSYEKL. The CDR3 is 17 amino acids. Trimming took 0 bases from V and 9 from J; bases not matched to a gene: 8.

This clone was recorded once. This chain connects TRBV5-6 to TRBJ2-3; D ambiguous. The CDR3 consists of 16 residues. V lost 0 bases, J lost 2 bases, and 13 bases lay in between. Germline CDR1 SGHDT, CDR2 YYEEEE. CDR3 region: CASSLGLGRFTDTQYF. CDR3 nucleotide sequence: TGTGCCAGCAGCTTGGGTCTCGGCAGGTTCACAGATACGCAGTATTTT.

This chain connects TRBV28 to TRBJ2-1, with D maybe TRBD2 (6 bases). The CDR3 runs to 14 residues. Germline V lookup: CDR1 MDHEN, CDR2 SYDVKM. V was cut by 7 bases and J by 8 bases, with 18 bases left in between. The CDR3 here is CASNPRERAYEQFF. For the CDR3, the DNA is TGTGCCAGCAACCCCCGGGAGAGGGCCTATGAGCAGTTCTTC.

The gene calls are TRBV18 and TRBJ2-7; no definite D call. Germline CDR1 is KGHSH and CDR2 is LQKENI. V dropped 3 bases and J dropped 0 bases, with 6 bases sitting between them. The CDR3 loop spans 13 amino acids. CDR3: CASSPSSSYEQYF. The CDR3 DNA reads TGTGCCAGCTCACCGTCCTCCTCCTACGAGCAGTACTTC.

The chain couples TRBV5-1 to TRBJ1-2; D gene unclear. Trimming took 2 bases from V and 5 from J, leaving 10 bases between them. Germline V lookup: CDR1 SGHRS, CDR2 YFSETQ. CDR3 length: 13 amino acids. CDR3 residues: CASSFNNGYGYTF. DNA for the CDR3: TGCGCCAGCAGCTTTAATAACGGTTATGGCTACACCTTC.

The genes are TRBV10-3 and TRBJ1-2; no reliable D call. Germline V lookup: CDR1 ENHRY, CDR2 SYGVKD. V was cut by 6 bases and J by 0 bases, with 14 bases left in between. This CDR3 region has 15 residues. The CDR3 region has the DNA TGTGCCATCAGACTAATGCGGGAGTCTAACTATGGCTACACCTTC. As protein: CAIRLMRESNYGYTF.

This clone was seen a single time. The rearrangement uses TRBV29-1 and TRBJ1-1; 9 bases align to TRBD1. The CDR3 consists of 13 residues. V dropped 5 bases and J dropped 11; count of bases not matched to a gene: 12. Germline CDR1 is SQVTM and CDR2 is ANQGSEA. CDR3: CSVRPGQGHEAFF. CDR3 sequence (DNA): TGCAGCGTTAGGCCGGGACAGGGACATGAGGCTTTCTTT.

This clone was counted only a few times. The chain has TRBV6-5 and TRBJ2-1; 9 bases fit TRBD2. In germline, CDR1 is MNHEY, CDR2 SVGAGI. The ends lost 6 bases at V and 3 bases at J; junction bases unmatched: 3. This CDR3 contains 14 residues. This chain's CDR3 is CASRPTSGYNEQFF. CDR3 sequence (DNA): TGTGCCAGCAGACCGACTAGCGGCTACAATGAGCAGTTCTTC.

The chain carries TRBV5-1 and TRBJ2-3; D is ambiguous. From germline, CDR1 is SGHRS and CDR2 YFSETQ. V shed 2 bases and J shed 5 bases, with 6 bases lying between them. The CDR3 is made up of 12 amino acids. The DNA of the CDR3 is TGCGCCAGCAGCTTAGCTGAAGATACGCAGTATTTT. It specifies CASSLAEDTQYF.

CDR3 loop: CASSLGRQEKLFF. For the CDR3, the DNA is TGTGCCAGCAGCTTGGGCAGGCAAGAAAAACTGTTTTTT. The genes are TRBV5-8 and TRBJ1-4; unclear D gene. CDR1 is SGHTS, CDR2 YDEGEE, per germline. V shed 0 bases and J shed 8 bases, with 8 bases lying between them. CDR3 size: 13 residues. Combining the CDR3 with reference TRBV5-8 and TRBJ1-4 gives the whole variable domain EAGVTQSPTHLIKTRGQQATLRCSPISGHTSVYWYQQALGLGLQFLLWYDEGEERNRGNFPPRFSGRQFPNYSSELNVNALELEDSALYLCASSLGRQEKLFFGSGTQLSVL.

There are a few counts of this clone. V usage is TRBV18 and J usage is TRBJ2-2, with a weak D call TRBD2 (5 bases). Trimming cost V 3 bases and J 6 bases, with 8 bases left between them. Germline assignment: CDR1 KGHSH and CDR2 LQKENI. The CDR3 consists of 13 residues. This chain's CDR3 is CASSPEVAGELFF. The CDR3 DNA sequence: TGTGCCAGCTCACCGGAGGTGGCCGGGGAGCTGTTTTTT.

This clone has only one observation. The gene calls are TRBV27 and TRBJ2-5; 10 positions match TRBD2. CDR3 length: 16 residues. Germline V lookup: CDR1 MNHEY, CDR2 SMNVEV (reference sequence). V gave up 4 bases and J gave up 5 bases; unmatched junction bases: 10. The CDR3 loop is CASSYRASGRGETQYF. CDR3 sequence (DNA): TGTGCCAGCAGTTATCGTGCCAGCGGGAGGGGGGAGACCCAGTACTTC.

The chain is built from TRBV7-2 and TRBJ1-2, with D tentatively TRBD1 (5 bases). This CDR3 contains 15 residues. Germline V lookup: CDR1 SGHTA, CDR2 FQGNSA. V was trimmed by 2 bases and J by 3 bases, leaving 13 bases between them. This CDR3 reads CASSLRIGGDYGYTF. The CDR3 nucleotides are TGTGCCAGCAGCTTAAGAATTGGGGGGGACTATGGCTACACCTTC.

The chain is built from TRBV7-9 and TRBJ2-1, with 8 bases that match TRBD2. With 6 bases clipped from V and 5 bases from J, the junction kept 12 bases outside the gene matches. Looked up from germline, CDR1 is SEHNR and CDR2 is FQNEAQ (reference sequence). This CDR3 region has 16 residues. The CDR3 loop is CASRPKGTRSDNEQFF. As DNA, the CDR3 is TGTGCCAGCAGACCTAAGGGGACTAGAAGCGACAATGAGCAGTTCTTC.